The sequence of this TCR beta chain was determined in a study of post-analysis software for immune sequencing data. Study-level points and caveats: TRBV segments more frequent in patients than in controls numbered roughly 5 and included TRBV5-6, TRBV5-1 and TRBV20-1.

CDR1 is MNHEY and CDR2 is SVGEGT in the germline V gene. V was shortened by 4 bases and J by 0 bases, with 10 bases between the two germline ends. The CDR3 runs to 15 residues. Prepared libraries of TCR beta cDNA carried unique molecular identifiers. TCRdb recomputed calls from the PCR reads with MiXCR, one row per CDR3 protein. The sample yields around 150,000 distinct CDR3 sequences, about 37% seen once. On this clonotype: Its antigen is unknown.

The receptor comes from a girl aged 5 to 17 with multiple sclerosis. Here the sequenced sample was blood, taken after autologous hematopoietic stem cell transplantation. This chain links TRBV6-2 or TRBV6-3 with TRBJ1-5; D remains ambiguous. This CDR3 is CASSFDIHSNQPQHF. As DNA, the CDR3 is TGTGCCAGCAGTTTCGACATTCATAGCAATCAGCCCCAGCATTTT.